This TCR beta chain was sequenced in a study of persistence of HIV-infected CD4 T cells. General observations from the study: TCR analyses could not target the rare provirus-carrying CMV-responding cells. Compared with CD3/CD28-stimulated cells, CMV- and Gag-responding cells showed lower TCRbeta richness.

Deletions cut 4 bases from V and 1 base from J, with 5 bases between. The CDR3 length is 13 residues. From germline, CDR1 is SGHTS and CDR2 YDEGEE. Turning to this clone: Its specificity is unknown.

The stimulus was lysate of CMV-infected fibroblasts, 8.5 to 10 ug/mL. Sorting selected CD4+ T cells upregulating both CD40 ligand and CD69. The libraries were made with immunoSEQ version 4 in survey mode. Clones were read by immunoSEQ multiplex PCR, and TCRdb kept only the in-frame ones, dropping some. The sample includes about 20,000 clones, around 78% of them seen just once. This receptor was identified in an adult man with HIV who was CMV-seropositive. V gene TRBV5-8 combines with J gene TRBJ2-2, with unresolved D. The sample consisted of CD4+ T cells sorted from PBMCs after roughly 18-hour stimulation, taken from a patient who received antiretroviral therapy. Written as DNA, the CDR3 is TGTGCCAGCAGCCCAGGGAACACCGGGGAGCTGTTTTTT. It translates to CASSPGNTGELFF.